A selection of T cell receptor beta chains follows, all from one sample in a study of cytomegalovirus exposure and HLA in healthy donors. The method was immunoSEQ multiplex PCR; TCRdb's version includes in-frame clones alone and lacks a portion of them. The sample has more than 95,000 clones, approximately 94% seen once. Input material: PBMCs. The receptors derive from a woman between 18 and 30 years old in good health and CMV-seronegative. Both conserved end residues are part of each CDR3. The D gene is left open where the match is weak. Clone size is not always given. Where it is, it says once, few, many or a class for expanded clones.

clone size | J gene | D gene | V gene | CDR3 protein
few | TRBJ1-5 | NA | TRBV19 | CASSPYQPQHF
NA | TRBJ1-1 | TRBD1 | TRBV9 | CASSLRTGRTEAFF
NA | TRBJ2-3 | TRBD2 | TRBV28 | CASSLWGGGDTQYF
many | TRBJ2-1 | TRBD2 | TRBV6-4 | CASSDRLAGGSEQFF
NA | TRBJ2-1 | NA | TRBV18 | CASSPEDDYNEQFF
NA | TRBJ2-7 | TRBD1 | TRBV10-3 | CAINDRDYEQYF
NA | TRBJ1-3 | NA | TRBV28 | CASRSADTRNTIYF
NA | TRBJ1-1 | NA | TRBV29-1 | CSVASNTEAFF
NA | TRBJ1-2 | NA | TRBV9 | CASSPPPTGSNGYTF
once | TRBJ2-2 | NA | TRBV2 | CASRAENTGELFF
NA | TRBJ2-5 | TRBD2 | TRBV4-1 | CASSQAPRGAVETQYF
NA | TRBJ1-1 | NA | TRBV7-2 | CASRLHRTMNTEAFF
NA | TRBJ1-4 | TRBD1 | TRBV19 | CASRTTGGTEKLFF
NA | TRBJ1-1 | TRBD1 | TRBV28 | CASSRTGGGTEAFF
NA | TRBJ2-7 | NA | TRBV7-8 | CASSLVGRYEQYF
NA | TRBJ1-5 | NA | TRBV28 | CASSFGREPQHF
NA | TRBJ1-2 | NA | TRBV25-1 | CASSRDMKGYTF